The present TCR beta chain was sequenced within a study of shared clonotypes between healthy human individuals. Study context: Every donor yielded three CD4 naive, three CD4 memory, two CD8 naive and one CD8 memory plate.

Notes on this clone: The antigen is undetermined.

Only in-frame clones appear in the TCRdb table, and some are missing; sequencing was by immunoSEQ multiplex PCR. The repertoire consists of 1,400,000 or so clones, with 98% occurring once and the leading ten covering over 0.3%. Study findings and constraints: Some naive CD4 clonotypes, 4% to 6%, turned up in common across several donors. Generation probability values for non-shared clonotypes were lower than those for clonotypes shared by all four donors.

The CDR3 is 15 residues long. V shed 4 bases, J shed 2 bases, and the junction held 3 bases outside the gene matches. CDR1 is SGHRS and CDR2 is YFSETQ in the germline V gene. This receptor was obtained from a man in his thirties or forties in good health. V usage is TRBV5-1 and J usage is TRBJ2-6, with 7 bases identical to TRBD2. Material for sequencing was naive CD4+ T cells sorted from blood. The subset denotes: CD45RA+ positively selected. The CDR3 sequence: CASSPRGAGANVLTF. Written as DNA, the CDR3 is TGCGCCAGCAGCCCCCGGGGGGCTGGGGCCAACGTCCTGACTTTC.